The 3 T cell receptor beta chains given below trace back to one sample, sequenced in a study of early T cells in non-severe SARS-CoV-2 infection. MiXCR, applied by TCRdb to the 5' RACE reads, yields one record per CDR3 protein. The sample shows roughly 100,000 distinct CDR3 sequences, around 13% of them seen only once. Sequenced sample: whole blood. These receptors originate from an adult who was a healthcare worker with PCR-confirmed SARS-CoV-2 infection or an uninfected control (not recorded which).

Many counts were recorded for this clonotype. The CDR3 loop reads CASSPLQTVDRLFYF. CDR3 DNA sequence: TGTGCCAGCTCACCACTGCAGACAGTCGATCGTCTCTTTTACTTC. The V gene is TRBV18, the J gene TRBJ2-5; possible D gene TRBD1, 5 bases. The germline V and J ends were trimmed by 1 base and 14 bases, with 23 bases remaining between them. There are 15 residues in the CDR3. The germline gives CDR1 KGHSH, CDR2 LQKENI.

This clonotype was seen repeatedly, ten times or more. The chain has TRBV28 and TRBJ2-1; 10 nucleotides match TRBD2. Germline V CDR1 and CDR2: MDHEN, SYDVKM. The CDR3 has 18 amino acids. V trimming: 3 bases; J trimming: 1 base; junction bases outside the gene matches: 9. The chain's CDR3 is CASSFGLADHISYNEQFF. The CDR3 nucleotides read TGTGCCAGCAGTTTCGGACTAGCGGACCATATTTCCTACAATGAGCAGTTCTTC.

V gene TRBV5-4 combines with J gene TRBJ2-1, with unresolved D. Trimming took off 2 bases at V and 7 bases at J, with 13 bases between the two ends. Germline V CDR1 and CDR2: SGHNT, YYREEE (reference sequence). The CDR3 runs 14 residues. CDR3 sequence reads: CASSLAGSPNEQFF. CDR3 DNA: TGTGCCAGCAGCTTAGCCGGCAGCCCGAATGAGCAGTTCTTC.